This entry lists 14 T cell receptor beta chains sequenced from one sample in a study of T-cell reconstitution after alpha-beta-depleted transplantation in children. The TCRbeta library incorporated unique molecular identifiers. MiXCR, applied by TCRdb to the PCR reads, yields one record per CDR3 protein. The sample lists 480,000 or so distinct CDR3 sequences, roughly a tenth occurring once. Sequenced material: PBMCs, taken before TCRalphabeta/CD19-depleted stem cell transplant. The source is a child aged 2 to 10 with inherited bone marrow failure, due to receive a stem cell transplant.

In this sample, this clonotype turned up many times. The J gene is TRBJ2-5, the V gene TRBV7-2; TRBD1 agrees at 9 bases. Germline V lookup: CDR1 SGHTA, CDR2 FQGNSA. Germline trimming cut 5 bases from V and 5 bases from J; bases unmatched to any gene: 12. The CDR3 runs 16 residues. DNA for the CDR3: TGTGCCAGCAGCCTCATAACTGGGACAGGGCGGGAGACCCAGTACTTC. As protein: CASSLITGTGRETQYF.

The CDR3 DNA sequence: TGCGCCAGCAGCGCCCAGGGAACGACTAATGAAAAACTGTTTTTT. Its protein product is CASSAQGTTNEKLFF. The rearrangement joins TRBV5-1 to TRBJ1-4; possible D gene TRBD1, 5 bases. The germline V gene encodes CDR1 SGHRS and CDR2 YFSETQ. V lost 4 bases to trimming and J lost 2 bases, with 12 bases between them. The CDR3 consists of 15 residues.

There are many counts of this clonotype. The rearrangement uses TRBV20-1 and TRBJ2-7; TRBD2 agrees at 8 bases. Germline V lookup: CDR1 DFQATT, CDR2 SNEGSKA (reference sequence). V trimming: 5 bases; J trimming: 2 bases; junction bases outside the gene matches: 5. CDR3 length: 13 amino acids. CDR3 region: CSALAGTTYEQYF. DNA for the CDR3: TGCAGTGCTCTAGCGGGCACTACCTACGAGCAGTACTTC.

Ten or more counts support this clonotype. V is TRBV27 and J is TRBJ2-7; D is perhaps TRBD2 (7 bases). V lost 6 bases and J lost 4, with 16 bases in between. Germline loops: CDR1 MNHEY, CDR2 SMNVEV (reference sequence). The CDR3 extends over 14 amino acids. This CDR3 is CASRRGGVPYEQYF. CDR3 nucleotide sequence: TGTGCCAGCAGACGAGGGGGGGTTCCTTACGAGCAGTACTTC.

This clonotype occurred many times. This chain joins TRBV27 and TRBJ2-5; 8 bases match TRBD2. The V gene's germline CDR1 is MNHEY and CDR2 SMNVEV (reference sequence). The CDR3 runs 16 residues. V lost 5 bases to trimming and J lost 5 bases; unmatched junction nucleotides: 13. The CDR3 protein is CASSPSSGERRETQYF. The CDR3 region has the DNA TGTGCCAGCAGTCCTAGTAGCGGGGAGAGGCGGGAGACCCAGTACTTC.

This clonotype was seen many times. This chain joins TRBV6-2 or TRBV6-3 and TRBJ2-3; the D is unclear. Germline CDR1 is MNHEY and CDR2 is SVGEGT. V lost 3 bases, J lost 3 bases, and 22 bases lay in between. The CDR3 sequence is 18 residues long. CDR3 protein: CASSYTAARLALTDTQYF. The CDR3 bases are TGTGCCAGCAGTTATACGGCGGCGCGATTGGCGTTAACAGATACGCAGTATTTT.

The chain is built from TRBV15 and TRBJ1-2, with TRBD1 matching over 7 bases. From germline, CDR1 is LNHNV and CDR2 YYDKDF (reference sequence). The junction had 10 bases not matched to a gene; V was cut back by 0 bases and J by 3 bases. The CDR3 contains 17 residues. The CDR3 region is CATSRDNWRGRDYGYTF. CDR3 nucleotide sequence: TGTGCCACCAGCAGAGATAATTGGAGGGGGCGCGACTATGGCTACACCTTC.

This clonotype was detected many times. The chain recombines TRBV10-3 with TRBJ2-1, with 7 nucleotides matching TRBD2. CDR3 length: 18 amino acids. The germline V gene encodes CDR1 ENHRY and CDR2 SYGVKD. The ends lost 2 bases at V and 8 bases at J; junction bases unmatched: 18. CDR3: CAISEGWASGPQKDEQFF. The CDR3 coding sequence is TGTGCCATCAGTGAGGGTTGGGCTAGCGGACCCCAGAAGGATGAGCAGTTCTTC.

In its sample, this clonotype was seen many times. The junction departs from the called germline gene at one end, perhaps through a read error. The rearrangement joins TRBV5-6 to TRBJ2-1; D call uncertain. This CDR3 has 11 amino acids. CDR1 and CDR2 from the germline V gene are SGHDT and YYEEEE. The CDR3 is CASSLGSLVGF. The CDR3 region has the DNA TGTGCCAGCAGCTTGGGGTCCCTGGTTGGCTTC.

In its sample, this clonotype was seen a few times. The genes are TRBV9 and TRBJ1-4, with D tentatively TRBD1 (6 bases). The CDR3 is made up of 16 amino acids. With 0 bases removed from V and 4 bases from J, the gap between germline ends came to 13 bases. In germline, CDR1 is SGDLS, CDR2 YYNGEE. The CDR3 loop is CASSVGGDRINEKLFF. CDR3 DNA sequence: TGTGCCAGCAGCGTAGGGGGAGACAGGATTAATGAAAAACTGTTTTTT. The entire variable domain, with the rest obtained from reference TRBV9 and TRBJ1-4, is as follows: DSGVTQTPKHLITATGQRVTLRCSPRSGDLSVYWYQQSLDQGLQFLIQYYNGEERAKGNILERFSAQQFPDLHSELNLSSLELGDSALYFCASSVGGDRINEKLFFGSGTQLSVL.

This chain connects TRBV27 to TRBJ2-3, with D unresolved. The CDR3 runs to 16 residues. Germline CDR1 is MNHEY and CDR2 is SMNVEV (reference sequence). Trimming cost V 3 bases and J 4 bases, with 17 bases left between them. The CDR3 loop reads CASSFKGLYAADTQYF. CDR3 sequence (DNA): TGTGCCAGCAGTTTCAAAGGTCTCTATGCAGCAGATACGCAGTATTTT.

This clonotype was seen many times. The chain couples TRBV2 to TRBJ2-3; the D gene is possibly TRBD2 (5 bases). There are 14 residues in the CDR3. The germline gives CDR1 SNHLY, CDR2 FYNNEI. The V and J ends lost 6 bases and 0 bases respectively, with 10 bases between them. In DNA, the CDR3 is TGTGCCAGCAGACTGAGGGCTAGCACAGATACGCAGTATTTT. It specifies CASRLRASTDTQYF.

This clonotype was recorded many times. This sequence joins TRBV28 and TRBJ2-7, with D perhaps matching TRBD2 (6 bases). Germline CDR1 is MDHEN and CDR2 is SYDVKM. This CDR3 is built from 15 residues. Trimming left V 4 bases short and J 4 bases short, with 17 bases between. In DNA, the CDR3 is TGTGCCAGCAGTTCTCCGTGGGGAGGAGGGTACGAGCAGTACTTC. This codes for CASSSPWGGGYEQYF. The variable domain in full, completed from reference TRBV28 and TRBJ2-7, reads DVKVTQSSRYLVKRTGEKVFLECVQDMDHENMFWYRQDPGLGLRLIYFSYDVKMKEKGDIPEGYSVSREKKERFSLILESASTNQTSMYLCASSSPWGGGYEQYFGPGTRLTVT.

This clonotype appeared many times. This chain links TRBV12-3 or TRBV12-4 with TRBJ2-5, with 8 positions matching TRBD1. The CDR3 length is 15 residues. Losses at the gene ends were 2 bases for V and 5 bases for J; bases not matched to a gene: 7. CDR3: CASSLWQGAGETQYF. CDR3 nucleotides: TGTGCCAGCAGTTTATGGCAGGGGGCAGGGGAGACCCAGTACTTC.